Only a few counts were recorded for the clone carrying this T cell receptor beta chain. The data were obtained in a study of OX40 agonist ivuxolimab in advanced cancers. CDR3 size: 17 residues. V was clipped by 4 bases and J by 2 bases, with 19 bases between them. The V gene's germline CDR1 is SNHLY and CDR2 FYNNEI. The repertoire was sequenced with immunoSEQ multiplex PCR; TCRdb's copy has only in-frame clones and lacks some. The data show about 63,000 clones, with about 89% seen just once and 0.7% to 0.95% held by the top ten. The clonotype was recovered from an adult with an advanced solid tumor such as melanoma, head and neck, liver or kidney cancer. The chain has TRBV2 and TRBJ2-3; D could derive from TRBD1 or TRBD2 (5 bases each). The sequencing here drew on CD4+ or CD8+ T cells sorted from blood, taken in a trial of the OX40 agonist ivuxolimab. The chain's CDR3 is CASSVYRDRPSTDTQYF. CDR3 DNA: TGTGCCAGCAGTGTGTACCGGGACCGCCCTTCCACAGATACGCAGTATTTT.